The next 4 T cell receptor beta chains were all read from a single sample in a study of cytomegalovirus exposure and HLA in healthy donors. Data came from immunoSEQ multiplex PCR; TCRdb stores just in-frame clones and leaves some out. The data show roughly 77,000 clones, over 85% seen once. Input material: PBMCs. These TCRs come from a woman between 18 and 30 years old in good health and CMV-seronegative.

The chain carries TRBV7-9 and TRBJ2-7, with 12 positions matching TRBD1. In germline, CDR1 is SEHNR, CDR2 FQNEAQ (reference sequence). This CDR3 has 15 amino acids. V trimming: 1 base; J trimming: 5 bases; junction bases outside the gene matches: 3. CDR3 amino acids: CASSLVGQGADEQYF. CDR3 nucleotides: TGTGCCAGCAGCTTAGTGGGACAGGGGGCGGACGAGCAGTACTTC.

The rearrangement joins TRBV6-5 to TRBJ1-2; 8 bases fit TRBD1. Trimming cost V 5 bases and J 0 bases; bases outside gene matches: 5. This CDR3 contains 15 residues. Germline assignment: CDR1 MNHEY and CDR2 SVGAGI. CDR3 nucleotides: TGTGCCAGCAGTCCGGGGACAGGTCCTAACTATGGCTACACCTTC. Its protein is CASSPGTGPNYGYTF.

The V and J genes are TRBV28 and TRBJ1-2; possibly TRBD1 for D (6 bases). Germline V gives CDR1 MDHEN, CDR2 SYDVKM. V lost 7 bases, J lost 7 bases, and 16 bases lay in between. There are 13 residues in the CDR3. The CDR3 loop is CASNDAGALGYTF. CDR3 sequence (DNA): TGTGCCAGCAACGACGCGGGGGCGCTTGGCTACACCTTC.

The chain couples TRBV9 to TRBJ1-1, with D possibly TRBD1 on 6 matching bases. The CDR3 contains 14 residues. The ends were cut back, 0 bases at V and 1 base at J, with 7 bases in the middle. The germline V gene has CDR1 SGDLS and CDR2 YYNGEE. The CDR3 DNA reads TGTGCCAGCAGCGTAGGGACAGCGAACACTGAAGCTTTCTTT. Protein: CASSVGTANTEAFF.